The rows below give T cell receptor beta chains drawn from one sample of a study of blood T cells in healthy people across ages. From the 5' RACE reads, TCRdb called clonotypes with MiXCR, one entry per CDR3 protein. The table lists roughly 1.9 million distinct CDR3 sequences, roughly 43% of them singletons, with 20% to 25% in the top ten. The sample was blood. The receptor source for this set is a human donor in good health. Both conserved end residues are part of each CDR3. A D gene is named only where the DNA matches it firmly. Clone size, where shown, is once, few, many, or a class for clones that have expanded.

CDR3 protein,CDR3 DNA,D gene,V gene,J gene,clone size
CASSGDRAPYEQYF,TGTGCCAGCAGTGGGGACAGGGCTCCCTACGAGCAGTACTTC,TRBD1,TRBV6-6,TRBJ2-7,.
CASSLAIAVNTEAFF,TGTGCCAGCAGCTTGGCTATAGCAGTGAACACTGAAGCTTTCTTT,.,TRBV5-5,TRBJ1-1,few
CASSQWTGEAFF,TGCGCCAGCAGCCAGTGGACAGGCGAAGCTTTCTTT,TRBD1,TRBV4-3,TRBJ1-1,.
CSARGMVSSYEQYF,TGCAGTGCTAGGGGGATGGTCAGCTCCTACGAGCAGTACTTC,.,TRBV20-1,TRBJ2-7,.
CASSLGGGPPRDEQFF,TGTGCCAGCAGTTTAGGCGGGGGACCTCCTCGGGATGAGCAGTTCTTC,TRBD2,TRBV12-3/TRBV12-4,TRBJ2-1,.
CASSLNPATFYEQYF,TGTGCCAGCAGCTTAAATCCTGCGACCTTCTACGAGCAGTACTTC,.,TRBV7-2,TRBJ2-7,.
CASRTTGRWEQYF,TGTGCCAGCAGGACGACGGGCCGGTGGGAGCAGTACTTC,.,TRBV6-1,TRBJ2-5,once
CASSQAVASGGSRPDTQYF,TGTGCCAGCAGCCAAGCAGTGGCTAGCGGGGGGTCCCGACCAGATACGCAGTATTTT,TRBD2,TRBV4-2,TRBJ2-3,.
CASGGGSGSYEQYF,TGTGCCAGCGGGGGGGGGAGTGGTTCCTACGAGCAGTACTTC,TRBD2,TRBV28,TRBJ2-7,few
CATSRGEGSGYTF,TGTGCCACCAGCAGAGGGGAGGGCAGTGGCTACACCTTC,.,TRBV15,TRBJ1-2,few
CASPNSGPFPSNQPQHF,TGTGCCAGCCCTAACAGTGGACCTTTCCCTAGCAATCAGCCCCAGCATTTT,.,TRBV6-2/TRBV6-3,TRBJ1-5,.
CATSSTEGVMSIKTQYF,TGTGCCACCAGCTCTACTGAGGGGGTAATGTCTATAAAGACCCAGTACTTC,.,TRBV15,TRBJ2-5,.
CASSEGVYTGELFF,TGTGCCAGCAGTGAAGGGGTCTACACCGGGGAGCTGTTTTTT,.,TRBV6-1,TRBJ2-2,.
CSAPPGFGEQFF,TGCAGTGCCCCCCCGGGGTTCGGGGAGCAGTTCTTC,.,TRBV20-1,TRBJ2-1,few
CSSLAGTEFEQYF,TGCAGCAGTCTAGCGGGGACCGAGTTCGAGCAGTACTTC,TRBD2,TRBV29-1,TRBJ2-7,.
CASNPSWRQYF,TGTGCCAGCAACCCAAGCTGGCGGCAGTACTTC,.,TRBV7-2,TRBJ2-5,.
CSARGADLPYGYTF,TGCAGTGCTAGAGGGGCAGATTTACCCTATGGCTACACCTTC,.,TRBV20-1,TRBJ1-2,few
CASSYIGVGANEQFF,TGTGCCAGCAGTTATATTGGCGTCGGGGCTAATGAGCAGTTCTTC,.,TRBV11-1,TRBJ2-1,few